These 11 T cell receptor beta chains originate from one sample sequenced in a study of control samples from healthy donors and cancer patients (dated by TCRdb to the early 2020s). The library was made by the immunoSEQ multiplex PCR assay. Imported from immuneACCESS, the table was reduced by TCRdb to in-frame sequences with V and J called. These copies leave out some clones; in studies compared against another copy, an unresolved V gene accounts for under half, and the cause of the remainder is not known. Counted in this sample were 95,000 to 110,000 clones; around nine tenths of them appeared once. Of the sample, about 18% is held by the ten largest clones. Sequencing was done on a sample of PBMCs. Every receptor here comes from a man in his 60s with lung cancer.

The V gene is TRBV24-1, the J gene TRBJ2-1; D remains unclear. The CDR3 contains 13 residues. CDR1 and CDR2 (germline): KGHDR, SFDVKD. V dropped 9 bases and J dropped 8 bases, with 16 bases sitting between them. The CDR3 is CATLSRSSDEQFF. DNA for the CDR3: TGTGCCACCCTATCAAGGAGCAGCGATGAGCAGTTCTTC.

The chain uses TRBV12-3 or TRBV12-4 and TRBJ1-1; D might be TRBD1 (6 bases). V was trimmed by 7 bases and J by 10 bases, leaving 13 bases between them. This CDR3 contains 11 residues. The CDR3 DNA reads TGTGCCAGCATACAGGGATCCGGAGCTTTCTTT. It encodes CASIQGSGAFF.

V and J are TRBV7-9 and TRBJ1-5; no clear D. Germline V gene lookup returns CDR1 SEHNR and CDR2 FQNEAQ (reference sequence). Trimming stripped 5 bases from V and 2 bases from J, with 7 bases between. The CDR3 has 13 residues. DNA of the CDR3: TGTGCCAGCAGCCGGACCGGCAATCAGCCCCAGCATTTT. Translating it yields CASSRTGNQPQHF.

This rearrangement joins TRBV6-5 to TRBJ1-5, with D uncertain. Germline V gives CDR1 MNHEY, CDR2 SVGAGI. CDR3 length equals 14 residues. V lost 6 bases and J 3 bases, leaving 12 bases between the germline ends. The CDR3 region is CASSESVLNQPQHF. Here the CDR3 DNA reads TGTGCCAGCAGCGAGTCGGTCCTCAATCAGCCCCAGCATTTT.

The chain has TRBV20-1 and TRBJ1-1; unclear D gene. V gave up 3 bases and J gave up 0 bases, with 8 bases separating them. The CDR3 covers 13 residues. Germline V gives CDR1 DFQATT, CDR2 SNEGSKA (reference sequence). The CDR3 nucleotides read TGCAGTGCTAGTAACGTGTTGAACACTGAAGCTTTCTTT. It encodes CSASNVLNTEAFF.

This clone was counted a single time. The genes are TRBV5-1 and TRBJ2-3; D is unresolved. Trimming left V 3 bases short and J 3 bases short, with 17 bases between. There are 16 residues in the CDR3. Per the germline V gene, CDR1 is SGHRS and CDR2 is YFSETQ. CDR3 region: CASSSQLTGPTDTQYF. In DNA form, the CDR3 reads TGCGCCAGCAGCTCCCAGCTTACCGGGCCAACAGATACGCAGTATTTT.

In its sample, this clone was seen a few times. J is TRBJ1-5 and V is TRBV4-2, with a tentative D call TRBD1 (5 bases). The V end was cut by 0 bases, the J end by 2 bases, with 11 bases between. CDR3 length: 16 residues. Per germline, CDR1 LGHNA and CDR2 YNFKEQ. For the CDR3, the DNA is TGTGCCAGCAGCCAAGAGGGGGGTTTGGGCAATCAGCCCCAGCATTTT. Translation gives CASSQEGGLGNQPQHF.

The rearrangement uses TRBV11-2 and TRBJ2-1, with TRBD1 as a possible D gene (6 bases). The CDR3 has 13 residues. V was clipped by 3 bases and J by 7 bases, with 10 bases between them. Germline lookup yields CDR1 SGHAT and CDR2 FQNNGV. For the CDR3, the DNA is TGTGCCAGCAGCTTCCAGGGGCAAAATGAGCAGTTCTTC. This gives the protein CASSFQGQNEQFF.

V is TRBV7-2 and J is TRBJ2-3; D is perhaps TRBD2 (5 bases). The CDR3 consists of 15 residues. Trimming shortened V by 3 bases and J by 2 bases, and 12 bases separated the two germline ends. Germline V gives CDR1 SGHTA, CDR2 FQGNSA. The CDR3: CASSLGDLSTDTQYF. The CDR3 nucleotides read TGTGCCAGCAGCTTGGGAGATCTATCCACAGATACGCAGTATTTT.

DNA of the CDR3: TGTGCCAGCAGCTTTCGGACTCGGGGGCCGGAGCTGTTTTTT. Its protein product is CASSFRTRGPELFF. The chain has TRBV7-8 and TRBJ2-2; possibly TRBD1 or TRBD2 for D (6 bases each). Trimming removed 3 bases at V and 10 bases at J, with 15 bases between. Germline V lookup: CDR1 SGHVS, CDR2 FQNEAQ. The CDR3 is 14 residues long.

Comments on this clone: Other DNA sequences in this sample translate to the same CDR3. V gene TRBV2 combines with J gene TRBJ2-5; 7 nucleotides match TRBD2. V lost 4 bases to trimming and J lost 5 bases; unmatched junction nucleotides: 10. The CDR3 loop spans 15 amino acids. Germline V gene data show CDR1 as SNHLY and CDR2 as FYNNEI. CDR3: CASSGGGRGSETQYF. CDR3 DNA sequence: TGTGCCAGCAGTGGGGGTGGGAGGGGTTCGGAGACCCAGTACTTC.